This TCR beta chain is drawn from a study of regulatory T cells in long-lasting Graves disease. The germline V and J ends were trimmed by 4 bases and 2 bases, with 10 bases remaining between them. CDR1 SGHNT and CDR2 YYREEE come from the germline V gene (reference sequence). CDR3 length: 15 residues. Assembly of TCR beta libraries relied on iRepertoire HTBI primers together with Arm-PCR of CDR3 regions. TCRdb re-derived calls from the multiplex PCR reads in MiXCR, one entry per CDR3 protein. The sample lists 530,000 or so distinct CDR3 sequences; roughly 14% were seen once. The sample's time point: newly diagnosed GD, antithyroid drugs for less than 3 months. PBMC RNA was the source of the TCR library. Another study also made use of these data, one on T cells in Graves' hyperthyroidism and ophthalmopathy. That publication notes: Carried out on the TCR CDR3, a first-round RT-PCR used the HTBI primer set. Blood shared most expanded thyroid clonotypes above 0.001.

The V gene is TRBV5-4, the J gene TRBJ2-6, with D perhaps matching TRBD1 (5 bases). The clonotype was recovered from a man aged 25 to 45 with Graves disease. This sample comprised peripheral blood mononuclear cells (PBMCs), obtained at new diagnosis, from a patient treated with antithyroid drugs. The CDR3 region is CASSERQTGANVLTF. DNA for the CDR3: TGTGCCAGCAGCGAACGACAGACTGGGGCCAACGTCCTGACTTTC.